These 19 T cell receptor beta chains share one sample of origin, sequenced in a study of CD8 T cells in ankylosing spondylitis. Findings of the study overall: Within ankylosing spondylitis blood, a TCR beta motif made up of several highly homologous variants appeared to be characteristic.

In TCRdb, the 5' RACE reads were re-called with MiXCR into one record per CDR3 protein. The sample has almost 400,000 distinct CDR3 sequences; approximately 20% are singletons. These receptors' targets are unknown. Sequenced sample: blood, either unsorted or a sorted T cell fraction (not recorded which). These receptor sequences come from a male donor with ankylosing spondylitis.

The chain couples TRBV20-1 to TRBJ2-5; 10 nucleotides agree with TRBD2. Germline values: CDR1 DFQATT, CDR2 SNEGSKA (reference sequence). After removal of 0 bases from V and 5 bases from J, the junction contained 6 bases not matched to a gene. This CDR3 has 15 amino acids. Here the CDR3 DNA reads TGCAGTGCTAGAGATAGCGCTAGCGGGAGTGAGACCCAGTACTTC. This codes for CSARDSASGSETQYF.

The genes are TRBV20-1 and TRBJ2-7; tentative D call: TRBD2 (7 bases). The V end lost 6 bases, the J end lost 2 bases, and 14 bases lay between the germline ends. There are 13 residues in the CDR3. Germline V gene sequence: CDR1 DFQATT, CDR2 SNEGSKA (reference sequence). The DNA of the CDR3 is TGCAGTGCCTATCGGGGGGACACCTACGAGCAGTACTTC. Protein: CSAYRGDTYEQYF.

This clonotype was observed a few times. The chain carries TRBV20-1 and TRBJ2-7; D is uncertain. This CDR3 spans 17 amino acids. Germline assignment: CDR1 DFQATT and CDR2 SNEGSKA (reference sequence). V was clipped by 5 bases and J by 3 bases, with 26 bases between them. This CDR3 reads CSAATRRMGYRFYEQYF. The CDR3 bases are TGCAGTGCTGCAACCAGGAGAATGGGGTACAGATTCTACGAGCAGTACTTC.

This clonotype has a handful of counts. This chain uses TRBV20-1 with TRBJ2-2, with TRBD2 identical over 10 bases. This CDR3 has 15 residues. V lost 4 bases and J lost 6; bases outside the gene matches: 8. The germline CDR1 and CDR2 sequences are DFQATT and SNEGSKA (reference sequence). CDR3 sequence: CSATPLAGSPGELFF. The CDR3 nucleotides are TGCAGTGCTACCCCACTAGCGGGATCTCCCGGGGAGCTGTTTTTT.

There are a few counts of this clonotype. This chain uses TRBV18 with TRBJ2-1; D is ambiguous. The germline gives CDR1 KGHSH, CDR2 LQKENI. Trimming removed 1 base at V and 8 bases at J, with 12 bases between. This CDR3 has 14 residues. The CDR3 DNA follows: TGTGCCAGCTCACCACGGCAGCAGGAGCATGAGCAGTTCTTC. Translating it yields CASSPRQQEHEQFF.

The chain recombines TRBV29-1 with TRBJ2-3; D is undetermined. Trimming shortened V by 8 bases and J by 7 bases, and 10 bases separated the two germline ends. The germline V gene encodes CDR1 SQVTM and CDR2 ANQGSEA. This CDR3 contains 10 residues. CDR3 DNA sequence: TGCAGCACTGGGGATTATACGCAGTATTTT. Translating it yields CSTGDYTQYF.

This clonotype was seen more than once but under ten times. The V gene is TRBV9, the J gene TRBJ2-2; D might be TRBD1 (6 bases). CDR1 and CDR2 from the germline V gene are SGDLS and YYNGEE. V dropped 0 bases and J dropped 2 bases, with 8 bases sitting between them. This CDR3 spans 15 amino acids. CDR3 in DNA: TGTGCCAGCAGCGTAGTGGGGGCCAACACCGGGGAGCTGTTTTTT. Amino acid sequence: CASSVVGANTGELFF.

The V call is TRBV5-1, the J call TRBJ2-1; 10 bases fit TRBD1. The CDR3 sequence is 16 residues long. Germline V gene sequence: CDR1 SGHRS, CDR2 YFSETQ. The V and J ends lost 4 bases and 7 bases, in that order; junction bases with no gene match: 11. CDR3 loop: CASSHRDRGSGNEQFF. The CDR3 DNA sequence: TGCGCCAGCAGCCACCGGGACAGGGGCAGTGGGAATGAGCAGTTCTTC.

This sequence joins TRBV12-3 or TRBV12-4 and TRBJ2-6, with D perhaps matching TRBD1 or TRBD2 (5 bases each). This CDR3 spans 19 amino acids. Trimming left V 1 base short and J 0 bases short, with 16 bases between. DNA for the CDR3: TGTGCCAGCAGTTTAGAGGCCCCGGGACGCAACTCTGGGGCCAACGTCCTGACTTTC. Translated: CASSLEAPGRNSGANVLTF.

The chain employs TRBV20-1 and TRBJ1-4, with D perhaps TRBD1 (5 bases). Germline CDR1 and CDR2: DFQATT and SNEGSKA (reference sequence). The CDR3 contains 19 residues. The V end lost 1 base, the J end lost 0 bases, and 21 bases lay between the germline ends. This CDR3 reads CSARGLVRDGYATNEKLFF. CDR3 in DNA: TGCAGTGCTAGAGGTTTAGTCCGGGACGGATATGCAACTAATGAAAAACTGTTTTTT.

This clonotype was counted only a few times. V usage is TRBV2 and J usage is TRBJ1-2, with 8 bases identical to TRBD1. CDR3 size: 15 residues. J lost 6 bases, V lost 1 base, and 7 bases had no gene match. CDR1 and CDR2 from the germline V gene are SNHLY and FYNNEI. CDR3: CASSEVGQGADGYTF. CDR3 bases: TGTGCCAGCAGTGAAGTAGGACAGGGTGCGGATGGCTACACCTTC.

This sequence joins TRBV30 and TRBJ2-7, with no clear D. The CDR3 is made up of 12 amino acids. Trimming removed 2 bases at V and 3 bases at J, with 8 bases between. Germline V gives CDR1 GTSNPN, CDR2 SVGIG (reference sequence). The chain's CDR3 is CAWSLGNYEQYF. CDR3 bases: TGTGCCTGGAGTCTGGGAAACTACGAGCAGTACTTC.

The chain is built from TRBV21-1 and TRBJ1-2. TRBV21-1 is shown as a pseudogene. The CDR3 has 12 residues. This CDR3 is CASTVKGYGYTF. Written as DNA, the CDR3 is TGTGCCAGCACGGTTAAGGGTTATGGCTACACCTTC.

The V call is TRBV6-2 or TRBV6-3, the J call TRBJ2-1, with 12 nucleotides matching TRBD2. The length of the CDR3 is 17 residues. CDR1 and CDR2 from the germline V gene are MNHEY and SVGEGT. Trimming took 8 bases from V and 3 from J; bases not matched to a gene: 11. The CDR3 reads CASRSGLAGGNYNEQFF. The DNA for the CDR3 is TGTGCCAGCCGCTCGGGGCTAGCGGGAGGGAACTACAATGAGCAGTTCTTC.

This clonotype was seen only a few times. The V and J genes are TRBV7-2 and TRBJ2-7, with 8 bases fitting TRBD1. The CDR3 consists of 15 residues. V dropped 1 base and J dropped 4; count of bases not matched to a gene: 6. CDR1 and CDR2 (germline): SGHTA, FQGNSA. CDR3 nucleotide sequence: TGTGCCAGCAGCTTAGTGCCAGGGGGCGTTTACGAGCAGTACTTC. Protein product: CASSLVPGGVYEQYF. Drawing the rest from reference TRBV7-2 and TRBJ2-7, the complete variable domain is GAGVSQSPSNKVTEKGKDVELRCDPISGHTALYWYRQSLGQGLEFLIYFQGNSAPDKSGLPSDRFSAERTGGSVSTLTIQRTQQEDSAVYLCASSLVPGGVYEQYFGPGTRLTVT.

This clonotype has a handful of counts. The rearrangement joins TRBV29-1 to TRBJ1-1; D possibly corresponds to TRBD1 (6 bases). The CDR3 has 14 residues. The germline V gene encodes CDR1 SQVTM and CDR2 ANQGSEA. Trimming shortened V by 1 base and J by 5 bases, and 14 bases separated the two germline ends. The CDR3 loop reads CSVEVRGARTEAFF. For the CDR3, the DNA is TGCAGCGTTGAAGTTCGGGGGGCGCGAACTGAAGCTTTCTTT.

V usage is TRBV3-1 and J usage is TRBJ1-4; no reliable D call. V lost 0 bases and J 4 bases, leaving 9 bases between the germline ends. There are 15 residues in the CDR3. Per the germline V gene, CDR1 is LGHDT and CDR2 is YNNKEL (reference sequence). DNA for the CDR3: TGTGCCAGCAGCCAAGAAGGCAGTAATAATGAAAAACTGTTTTTT. Encoded protein: CASSQEGSNNEKLFF.

This clonotype has only a few counts. The gene calls are TRBV12-3 or TRBV12-4 and TRBJ1-1; D is possibly TRBD1 (5 bases). The CDR3 extends over 15 amino acids. V lost 6 bases and J 1 base, leaving 15 bases between the germline ends. CDR3 residues: CASSPTNTGNTEAFF. Here the CDR3 DNA reads TGTGCCAGCAGCCCCACTAATACAGGGAACACTGAAGCTTTCTTT.

The table lists this clonotype with a few counts. The chain recombines TRBV14 with TRBJ2-1; the match to TRBD2 covers 7 bases. The V gene end was trimmed by 4 bases and the J gene end by 12 bases; junction bases not matched to a gene: 18. The CDR3 covers 16 residues. Germline CDR1 and CDR2: SGHDN and FVKESK. The DNA for the CDR3 is TGTGCCAGCAGCCGCGGGGGAGGTTTCCTCGCCCCTGGGCAGTTCTTC. Translating it yields CASSRGGGFLAPGQFF.